This TCR beta chain comes out of a study of human T cells and chemical hapten exposure. One entry per CDR3 protein results from TCRdb running MiXCR on the RACE reads. Of approximately 350,000 distinct CDR3 sequences in the sample, about 6.9% were seen once. This clonotype was counted at least ten times. Time point noted: patch test 2, 6 weeks after DPC sensitization. Specified treatment: therapeutic diphenylcyclopropenone sensitization with weekly scalp DPC. The CDR3 is made up of 15 amino acids. V was pared by 3 bases and J by 0 bases, with 10 bases between. This specimen consisted of whole blood, obtained in connection with sensitization to the hapten diphenylcyclopropenone (DPC). The clonotype originates from a woman under 30 with alopecia areata. Some clones in this sample may be carry-over from other donors' samples. This rearrangement joins TRBV12-3 or TRBV12-4 to TRBJ2-3; TRBD1 might be the D (5 bases). CDR3 residues: CASSLGPSSTDTQYF. CDR3 sequence (DNA): TGTGCCAGCAGTTTGGGGCCCTCTAGCACAGATACGCAGTATTTT.